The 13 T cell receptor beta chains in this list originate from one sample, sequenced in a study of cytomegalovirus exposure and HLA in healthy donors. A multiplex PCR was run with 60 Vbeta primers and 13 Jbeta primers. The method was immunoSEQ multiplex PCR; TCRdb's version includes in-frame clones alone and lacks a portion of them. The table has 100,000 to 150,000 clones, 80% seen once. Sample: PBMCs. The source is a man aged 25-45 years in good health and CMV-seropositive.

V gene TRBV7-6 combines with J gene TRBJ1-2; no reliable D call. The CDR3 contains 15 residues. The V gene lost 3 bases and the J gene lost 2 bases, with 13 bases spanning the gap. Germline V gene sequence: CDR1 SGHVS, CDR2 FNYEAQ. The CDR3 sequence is CASSLGRQVNYGYTF. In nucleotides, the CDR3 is TGTGCCAGCAGCTTGGGGAGGCAGGTGAACTATGGCTACACCTTC.

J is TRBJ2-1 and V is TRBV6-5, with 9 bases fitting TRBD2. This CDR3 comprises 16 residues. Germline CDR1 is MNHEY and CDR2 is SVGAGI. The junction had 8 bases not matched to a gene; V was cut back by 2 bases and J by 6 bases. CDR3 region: CASSYVFSGGPNEQFF. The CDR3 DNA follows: TGTGCCAGCAGTTACGTCTTTAGCGGGGGCCCCAATGAGCAGTTCTTC.

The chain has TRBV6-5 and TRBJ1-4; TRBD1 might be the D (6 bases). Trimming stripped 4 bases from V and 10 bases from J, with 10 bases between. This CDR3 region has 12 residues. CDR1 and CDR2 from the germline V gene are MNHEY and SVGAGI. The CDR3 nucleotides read TGTGCCAGCAGTTCGGACAGTGGAAAACTGTTTTTT. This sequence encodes CASSSDSGKLFF.

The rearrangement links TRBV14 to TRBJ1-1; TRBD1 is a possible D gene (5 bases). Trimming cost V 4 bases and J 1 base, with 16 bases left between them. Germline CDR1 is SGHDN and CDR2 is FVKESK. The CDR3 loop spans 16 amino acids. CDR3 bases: TGTGCCAGCAGCCGCAACGCGGGGGGGTGGAACACTGAAGCTTTCTTT. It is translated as CASSRNAGGWNTEAFF.

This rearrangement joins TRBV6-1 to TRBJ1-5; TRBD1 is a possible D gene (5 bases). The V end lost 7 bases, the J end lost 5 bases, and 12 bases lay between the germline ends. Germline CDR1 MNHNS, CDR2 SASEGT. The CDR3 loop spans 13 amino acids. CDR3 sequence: CASKKTVDQPQHF. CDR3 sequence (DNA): TGTGCCAGCAAGAAGACAGTAGATCAGCCCCAGCATTTT.

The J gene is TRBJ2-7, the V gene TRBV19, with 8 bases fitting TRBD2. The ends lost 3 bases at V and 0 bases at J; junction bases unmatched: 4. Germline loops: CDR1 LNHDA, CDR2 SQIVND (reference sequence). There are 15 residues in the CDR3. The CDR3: CASSIAGGSSYEQYF. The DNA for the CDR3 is TGTGCCAGTAGTATCGCGGGGGGCAGCTCCTACGAGCAGTACTTC.

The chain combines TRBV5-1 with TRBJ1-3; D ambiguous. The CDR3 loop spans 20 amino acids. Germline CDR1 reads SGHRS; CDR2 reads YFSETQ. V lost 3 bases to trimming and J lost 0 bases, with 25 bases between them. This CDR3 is CASSSISAFSHASSGNTIYF. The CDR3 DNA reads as TGCGCCAGCAGCTCGATTTCTGCTTTCTCGCATGCGAGCTCTGGAAACACCATATATTTT.

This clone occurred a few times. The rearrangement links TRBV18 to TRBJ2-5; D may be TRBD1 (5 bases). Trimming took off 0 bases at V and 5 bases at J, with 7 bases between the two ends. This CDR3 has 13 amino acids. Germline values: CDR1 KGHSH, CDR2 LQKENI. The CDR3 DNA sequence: TGTGCCAGCTCACCACCGCCAGGGGAGACCCAGTACTTC. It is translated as CASSPPPGETQYF.

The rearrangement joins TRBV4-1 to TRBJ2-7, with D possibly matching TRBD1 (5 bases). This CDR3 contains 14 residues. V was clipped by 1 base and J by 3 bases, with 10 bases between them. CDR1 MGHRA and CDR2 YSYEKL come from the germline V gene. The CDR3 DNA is TGCGCCAGCAGCCAAGGTTCAGGGTACTACGAGCAGTACTTC. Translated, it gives CASSQGSGYYEQYF.

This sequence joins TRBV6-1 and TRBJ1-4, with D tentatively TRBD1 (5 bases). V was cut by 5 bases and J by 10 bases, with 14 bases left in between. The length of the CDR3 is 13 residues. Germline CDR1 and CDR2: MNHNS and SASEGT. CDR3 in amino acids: CASSLSRGGKLFF. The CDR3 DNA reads TGTGCCAGCAGTCTAAGTCGGGGGGGAAAACTGTTTTTT.

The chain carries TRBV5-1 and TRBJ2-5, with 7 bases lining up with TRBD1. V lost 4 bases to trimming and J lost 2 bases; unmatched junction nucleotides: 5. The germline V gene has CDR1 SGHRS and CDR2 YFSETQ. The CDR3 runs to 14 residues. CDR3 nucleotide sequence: TGCGCCAGCAGCGTCGGGACAGTACAAGAGACCCAGTACTTC. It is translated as CASSVGTVQETQYF.

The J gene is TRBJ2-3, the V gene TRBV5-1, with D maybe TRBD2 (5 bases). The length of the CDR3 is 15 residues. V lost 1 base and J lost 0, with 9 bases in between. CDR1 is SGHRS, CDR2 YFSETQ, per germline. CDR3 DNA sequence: TGCGCCAGCAGCTTGCGAGGACTTAGCACAGATACGCAGTATTTT. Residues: CASSLRGLSTDTQYF. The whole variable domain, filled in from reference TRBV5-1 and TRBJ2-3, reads KAGVTQTPRYLIKTRGQQVTLSCSPISGHRSVSWYQQTPGQGLQFLFEYFSETQRNKGNFPGRFSGRQFSNSRSEMNVSTLELGDSALYLCASSLRGLSTDTQYFGPGTRLTVL.

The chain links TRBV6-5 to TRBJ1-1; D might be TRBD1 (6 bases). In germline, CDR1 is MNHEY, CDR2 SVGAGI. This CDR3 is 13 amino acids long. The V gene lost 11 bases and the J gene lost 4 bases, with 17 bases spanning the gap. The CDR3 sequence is CACSRGGGTEAFF. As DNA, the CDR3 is TGTGCCTGCTCCAGGGGCGGGGGCACTGAAGCTTTCTTT.